What follows is one T cell receptor (beta chain) and its context. Its antigen is unknown. This record belongs to a study of T cell responses to AZD1222 COVID-19 vaccine. For the study at large: Some second doses came at about 4 weeks and others at about 12 weeks; these were pooled.

This table comes from immunoSEQ multiplex PCR, and its TCRdb copy is limited to in-frame clones, with some not included. The sample has 100,000 to 110,000 clones, more than 75% seen once. Broader study findings: Seropositive status at baseline applied to only six AZD1222 recipients.

This TCR was recovered from an adult in good health. Sequenced here: peripheral blood, sampled on day 0 of AZD1222 vaccination.

The CDR3 sequence: CASSKPSINEQFF. CDR3 nucleotides: TGTGCCAGCAGCAAACCTAGCATCAATGAGCAGTTCTTC. The chain has TRBV5-6 and TRBJ2-1, with a possible D match to TRBD2 (5 bases). This CDR3 is 13 amino acids long. CDR1 SGHDT and CDR2 YYEEEE come from the germline V gene. V was trimmed by 4 bases and J by 6 bases, leaving 11 bases between them.